The TCR beta chain under discussion was sequenced for a study of human T cells and chemical hapten exposure. Study-level findings and limits: The number of TCRs over 1 in 1000 frequency stayed unchanged after DPC.

The sample holds a few counts of this clonotype. Its specificity is unknown. Extraction of total RNA was performed on unfractionated whole blood. What the library attached to individual cDNA molecules were unique molecular identifiers. TCRdb recomputed calls from the 5' RACE reads with MiXCR, one row per CDR3 protein. The table shows about 140,000 distinct CDR3 sequences, with around 4.4% occurring only once. Germline V gives CDR1 KGHSH, CDR2 LQKENI. V was clipped by 3 bases and J by 3 bases, with 11 bases between them. This CDR3 has 14 residues. This receptor was obtained from a female donor in good health. V gene TRBV18 combines with J gene TRBJ1-2; D might be TRBD1 (5 bases). CDR3 sequence (DNA): TGTGCCAGCTCACCCGGGGGACGGGACTATGGCTACACCTTC. Residues: CASSPGGRDYGYTF.